The present entry profiles one T cell receptor (beta chain) with its context. TCRdb independently ran MiXCR on the 5' RACE reads; one entry per CDR3 protein. The table has 110,000 to 150,000 distinct CDR3 sequences, less than 25% seen once. The record originates from a study of T-cell memory formation after mild COVID-19. The CDR3 runs to 15 residues. V gave up 5 bases and J gave up 3 bases; unmatched junction bases: 7. This TCR derives from an adult woman who had mild COVID-19 (a few samples of this study predate the infection). Cell type and time point are not known. The sample was PBMCs or a T cell subset sorted from them (not recorded which). The rearrangement links TRBV12-3 or TRBV12-4 to TRBJ1-5, with TRBD1 matching over 7 bases. The CDR3 spells CASSPDRALNQPQHF. The CDR3 DNA sequence: TGTGCCAGCAGTCCCGACAGGGCTCTCAATCAGCCCCAGCATTTT.